This T cell receptor (beta chain) was captured in a study of blood T cell repertoires in COVID-19. Trimming removed 7 bases at V and 0 bases at J, with 15 bases between. This CDR3 is 15 amino acids long. The germline CDR1 and CDR2 sequences are SNHLY and FYNNEI. Clones were read by immunoSEQ multiplex PCR, and TCRdb kept only the in-frame ones, dropping some. This table has 200,000 to 250,000 clones, roughly 85% appearing once. Participant age was roughly 18 to 89 years, and participants resided in roughly 25 US areas. The chain joins TRBV2 to TRBJ1-1; D not resolved. The material sequenced was PBMCs or T cells enriched from blood (not recorded which). The receptor was derived from a man aged 30-40 years who had recovered from COVID-19. CDR3 in DNA: TGTGCCAGCAACTCGGAACTGCGGGTGAACACTGAAGCTTTCTTT. Its protein is CASNSELRVNTEAFF.